These 18 T cell receptor beta chains were sequenced from one sample in a study of cytomegalovirus exposure and HLA in healthy donors (dated by TCRdb to about 2017). Libraries were prepared through the immunoSEQ multiplex PCR assay. A mixture of 60 forward primers for TCR Vbeta segments and 13 reverse primers for TCR Jbeta segments was used in the multiplex PCR. The table was pulled from immuneACCESS by TCRdb, which kept in-frame rearrangements only. Such tables lose some clones; where checked, under half of the loss comes from unresolved V genes, and the rest has no known cause. Counted in this sample were about 200,000 clones; about 79% of them appeared once. Jointly, the top ten make up around 1.7% of the sample. The sample comprised PBMCs. The receptors shown here come from a man aged 18 to 29 in good health and CMV-seronegative.

V usage is TRBV29-1 and J usage is TRBJ2-3; 7 bases line up with TRBD1. V was clipped by 7 bases and J by 6 bases; unmatched bases: 4. The germline V gene has CDR1 SQVTM and CDR2 ANQGSEA. The CDR3 spans 11 residues. CDR3 protein: CSERRGDTQYF. The CDR3 region has the DNA TGCAGCGAGCGCAGGGGGGATACGCAGTATTTT.

This chain uses TRBV29-1 with TRBJ1-1; 7 bases line up with TRBD1. Looked up from germline, CDR1 is SQVTM and CDR2 is ANQGSEA. V lost 4 bases, J lost 1 base, and 12 bases stayed unmatched. This CDR3 comprises 16 residues. CDR3 DNA sequence: TGCAGCGTTGGGTACCGACAGGGCCCGCAGAACACTGAAGCTTTCTTT. Translation: CSVGYRQGPQNTEAFF.

This chain links TRBV19 with TRBJ2-7, with D tentatively TRBD2 (5 bases). In germline, CDR1 is LNHDA, CDR2 SQIVND (reference sequence). The CDR3 spans 12 residues. V lost 6 bases and J 3 bases, leaving 9 bases between the germline ends. Here the CDR3 reads CASRARDYEQYF. The CDR3, as DNA: TGTGCCAGTAGAGCCCGGGACTACGAGCAGTACTTC.

The chain couples TRBV7-2 to TRBJ2-2; D perhaps matches TRBD2 (5 bases). Germline V CDR1 and CDR2: SGHTA, FQGNSA. The CDR3 covers 13 residues. V shed 3 bases and J shed 3 bases, with 5 bases lying between them. The CDR3 coding sequence is TGTGCCAGCAGCTTGCGGGACACCGGGGAGCTGTTTTTT. The encoded protein is CASSLRDTGELFF.

This chain connects TRBV4-3 to TRBJ1-1; TRBD1 matches 8 bases. CDR1 and CDR2 (germline): LGHNA, YSLEER. The V segment lost 4 bases and the J segment 10 bases; nucleotides outside the gene matches: 20. The CDR3 has 17 residues. The CDR3 protein is CASSPNVRTGILLGAFF. CDR3 nucleotide sequence: TGCGCCAGCAGCCCGAATGTCCGGACAGGGATTTTATTGGGAGCTTTCTTT.

The chain couples TRBV11-2 to TRBJ2-5, with 8 bases that match TRBD2. Germline V lookup: CDR1 SGHAT, CDR2 FQNNGV. J gave up 1 base and V 5 bases, and 9 bases lay outside the gene matches. This CDR3 has 16 residues. The CDR3 spells CASSTQPGGPQETQYF. CDR3 nucleotides: TGTGCCAGCAGCACACAACCGGGGGGGCCCCAAGAGACCCAGTACTTC.

The chain couples TRBV19 to TRBJ2-1, with 8 positions matching TRBD1. Germline V gene data show CDR1 as LNHDA and CDR2 as SQIVND (reference sequence). The CDR3 contains 16 residues. Unmatched junction bases numbered 9, after V lost 5 bases and J lost 3 bases. For the CDR3, the DNA is TGTGCCAGTAGTGGGTGGAGACAGGGGATCTACAATGAGCAGTTCTTC. This gives the protein CASSGWRQGIYNEQFF. Variable domain in full (rest from reference TRBV19 and TRBJ2-1): DGGITQSPKYLFRKEGQNVTLSCEQNLNHDAMYWYRQDPGQGLRLIYYSQIVNDFQKGDIAEGYSVSREKKESFPLTVTSAQKNPTAFYLCASSGWRQGIYNEQFFGPGTRLTVL.

V gene TRBV25-1 combines with J gene TRBJ1-2, with D perhaps TRBD1 (6 bases). The CDR3 sequence is 14 residues long. The V end lost 3 bases, the J end lost 5 bases, and 13 bases lay between the germline ends. In germline, CDR1 is MGHDK, CDR2 SYGVNS. The CDR3 here is CASSDNSGAYGYTF. Written as DNA, the CDR3 is TGTGCCAGCAGTGATAATTCAGGGGCTTATGGCTACACCTTC.

The chain carries TRBV10-1 and TRBJ1-4; TRBD1 matches 7 bases. Unmatched junction bases numbered 6, after V lost 3 bases and J lost 8 bases. Germline CDR1 is WNHNN and CDR2 is SYGVQD (reference sequence). The CDR3 has 14 amino acids. The CDR3 bases are TGCGCCAGCAGTGATGACAGGGTAGGGGAAAAACTGTTTTTT. It specifies CASSDDRVGEKLFF.

In this sample, this clone turned up a few times. This chain uses TRBV7-2 with TRBJ1-1, with a tentative D call TRBD1 (5 bases). The CDR3 sequence is 13 residues long. V lost 4 bases, J lost 5 bases, and 11 bases lay in between. Germline lookup yields CDR1 SGHTA and CDR2 FQGNSA. CDR3 amino acids: CASSSLKGTEAFF. Written as DNA, the CDR3 is TGTGCCAGCAGCTCCCTCAAGGGGACTGAAGCTTTCTTT.

The chain is built from TRBV28 and TRBJ1-4; TRBD1 is a possible D gene (5 bases). The CDR3 runs to 14 residues. Germline CDR1 reads MDHEN; CDR2 reads SYDVKM. Deletions cut 7 bases from V and 8 bases from J, with 17 bases between. CDR3 residues: CASTPSGGEEKLFF. The CDR3 nucleotides are TGTGCCAGCACCCCATCGGGGGGTGAGGAAAAACTGTTTTTT.

This clone was recorded only once. The chain has TRBV28 and TRBJ2-1; TRBD1 aligns across 11 bases. The germline V gene encodes CDR1 MDHEN and CDR2 SYDVKM. The CDR3 totals 20 residues. After removal of 2 bases from V and 3 bases from J, the junction contained 15 bases not matched to a gene. CDR3: CASSLLSSLFGTGGYNEQFF. CDR3 coding DNA: TGTGCCAGCAGTTTACTATCAAGCCTTTTCGGGACAGGGGGCTACAATGAGCAGTTCTTC.

The V call is TRBV5-8, the J call TRBJ2-6, with TRBD1 identical over 8 bases. CDR3 length: 19 amino acids. Germline V gene data show CDR1 as SGHTS and CDR2 as YDEGEE. V gave up 1 base and J gave up 2 bases; unmatched junction bases: 11. The CDR3, as DNA: TGTGCCAGCAGCTTGTCTCTAGGACAGGGATTTACTGGGGCCAACGTCCTGACTTTC. Translation: CASSLSLGQGFTGANVLTF.

The genes are TRBV28 and TRBJ2-1, with 11 bases aligning to TRBD1. Germline CDR1 MDHEN, CDR2 SYDVKM. This CDR3 comprises 14 residues. Trimming cost V 8 bases and J 5 bases; bases outside gene matches: 5. CDR3 sequence (DNA): TGTGCCAGCTCCCGGGACAGGGGGGACAATGAGCAGTTCTTC. It yields the protein CASSRDRGDNEQFF.

The J gene is TRBJ2-3, the V gene TRBV6-5; 14 positions agree with TRBD2. Germline-derived CDR1 and CDR2 are MNHEY and SVGAGI. Losses at the gene ends were 0 bases for V and 5 bases for J; bases not matched to a gene: 1. This CDR3 is 16 amino acids long. For the CDR3, the DNA is TGTGCCAGCAGTTACTCGGGACTAGCGGGAGTAGATACGCAGTATTTT. Translation: CASSYSGLAGVDTQYF.

The chain employs TRBV30 and TRBJ1-1, with D unresolved. CDR3 length: 13 amino acids. V was clipped by 0 bases and J by 1 base, with 6 bases between them. The germline CDR1 and CDR2 sequences are GTSNPN and SVGIG (reference sequence). The CDR3 loop reads CAWSVNRNTEAFF. For the CDR3, the DNA is TGTGCCTGGAGTGTAAATAGGAACACTGAAGCTTTCTTT.

The chain couples TRBV5-6 to TRBJ1-2; 8 nucleotides agree with TRBD1. Germline CDR1 is SGHDT and CDR2 is YYEEEE. Germline trimming cut 4 bases from V and 5 bases from J; bases unmatched to any gene: 7. This CDR3 is built from 14 residues. CDR3 amino acids: CASSPKTGDYGYTF. The CDR3 DNA reads as TGTGCCAGCAGCCCAAAGACAGGGGATTATGGCTACACCTTC.

This clone was observed a few times. The J gene is TRBJ2-1, the V gene TRBV7-3; 7 nucleotides match TRBD1. The CDR3 totals 19 residues. In germline, CDR1 is SGHTA, CDR2 FQGTGA. Germline trimming cut 1 base from V and 5 bases from J; bases unmatched to any gene: 17. DNA for the CDR3: TGTGCCAGCAGCTTAAGTAGGGGGCTTGGTACCTATGGCCACAATGAGCAGTTCTTC. It specifies CASSLSRGLGTYGHNEQFF.